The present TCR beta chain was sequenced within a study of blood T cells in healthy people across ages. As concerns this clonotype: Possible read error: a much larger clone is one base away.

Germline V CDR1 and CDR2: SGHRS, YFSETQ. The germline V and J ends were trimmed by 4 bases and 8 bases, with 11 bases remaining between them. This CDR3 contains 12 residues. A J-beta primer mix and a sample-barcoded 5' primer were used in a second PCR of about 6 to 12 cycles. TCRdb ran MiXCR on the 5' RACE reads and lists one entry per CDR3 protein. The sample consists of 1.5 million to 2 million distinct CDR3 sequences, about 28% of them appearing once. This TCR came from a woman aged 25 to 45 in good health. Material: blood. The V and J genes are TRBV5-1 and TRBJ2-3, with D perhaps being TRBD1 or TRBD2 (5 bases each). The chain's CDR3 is CASSLEGTTQYF. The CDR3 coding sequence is TGCGCCAGCAGCCTTGAGGGGACTACGCAGTATTTT.